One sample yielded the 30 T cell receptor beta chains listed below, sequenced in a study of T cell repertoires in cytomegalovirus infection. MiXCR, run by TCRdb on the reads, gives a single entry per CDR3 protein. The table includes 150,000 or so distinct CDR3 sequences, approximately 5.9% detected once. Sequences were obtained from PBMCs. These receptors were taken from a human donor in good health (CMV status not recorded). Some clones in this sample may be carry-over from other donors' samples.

The DNA of the CDR3 is TGTGCCAGCAGTGAAGACGGGTTCGGATCGCCCCAGCATTTT. Translated: CASSEDGFGSPQHF. The rearrangement joins TRBV2 to TRBJ1-5; D is unresolved. The CDR3 runs 14 residues. The germline gives CDR1 SNHLY, CDR2 FYNNEI. Trimming removed 1 base at V and 9 bases at J, with 13 bases between.

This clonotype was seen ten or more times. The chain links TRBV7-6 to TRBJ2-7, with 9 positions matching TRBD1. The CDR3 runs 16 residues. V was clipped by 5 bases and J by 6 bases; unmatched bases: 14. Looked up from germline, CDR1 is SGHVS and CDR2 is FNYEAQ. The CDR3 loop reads CASSKGQGLITGEQYF. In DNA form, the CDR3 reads TGTGCCAGCAGCAAGGGACAGGGTCTCATCACGGGCGAGCAGTACTTC. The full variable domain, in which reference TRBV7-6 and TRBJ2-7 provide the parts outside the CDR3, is GAGVSQSPRYKVTKRGQDVALRCDPISGHVSLYWYRQALGQGPEFLTYFNYEAQQDKSGLPNDRFSAERPEGSISTLTIQRTEQRDSAMYRCASSKGQGLITGEQYFGPGTRLTVT.

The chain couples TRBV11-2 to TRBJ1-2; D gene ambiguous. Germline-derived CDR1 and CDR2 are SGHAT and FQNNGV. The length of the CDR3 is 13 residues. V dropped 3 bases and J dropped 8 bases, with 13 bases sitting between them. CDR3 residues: CASSFGWEGGYTF. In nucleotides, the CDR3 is TGTGCCAGCAGCTTCGGGTGGGAAGGGGGCTACACCTTC.

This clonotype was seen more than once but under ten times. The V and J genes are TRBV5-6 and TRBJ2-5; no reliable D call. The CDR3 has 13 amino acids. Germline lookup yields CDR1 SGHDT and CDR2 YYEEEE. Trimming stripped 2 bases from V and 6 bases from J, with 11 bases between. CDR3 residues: CASSFGQYQTQYF. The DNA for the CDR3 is TGTGCCAGCAGCTTCGGGCAGTATCAGACCCAGTACTTC. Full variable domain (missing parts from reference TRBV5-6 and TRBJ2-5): DAGVTQSPTHLIKTRGQQVTLRCSPKSGHDTVSWYQQALGQGPQFIFQYYEEEERQRGNFPDRFSGHQFPNYSSELNVNALLLGDSALYLCASSFGQYQTQYFGPGTRLLVL.

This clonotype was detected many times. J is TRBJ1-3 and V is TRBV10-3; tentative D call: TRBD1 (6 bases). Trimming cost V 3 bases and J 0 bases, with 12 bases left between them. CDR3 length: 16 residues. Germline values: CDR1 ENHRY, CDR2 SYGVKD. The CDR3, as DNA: TGTGCCATCAGTGACGGCAGGGGATTCTCTGGAAACACCATATATTTT. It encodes CAISDGRGFSGNTIYF.

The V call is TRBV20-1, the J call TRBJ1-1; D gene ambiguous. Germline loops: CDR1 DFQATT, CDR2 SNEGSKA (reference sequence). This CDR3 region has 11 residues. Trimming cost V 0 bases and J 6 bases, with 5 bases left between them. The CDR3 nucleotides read TGCAGTGCTAGAGAGGTCCCTGAAGCTTTCTTT. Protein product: CSAREVPEAFF.

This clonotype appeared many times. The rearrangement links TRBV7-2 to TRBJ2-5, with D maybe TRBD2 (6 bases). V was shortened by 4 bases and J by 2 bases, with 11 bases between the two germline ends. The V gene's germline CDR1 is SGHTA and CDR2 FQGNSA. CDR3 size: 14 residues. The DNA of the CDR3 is TGTGCCAGCAGCTCGGGACTTTCTCAAGAGACCCAGTACTTC. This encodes CASSSGLSQETQYF.

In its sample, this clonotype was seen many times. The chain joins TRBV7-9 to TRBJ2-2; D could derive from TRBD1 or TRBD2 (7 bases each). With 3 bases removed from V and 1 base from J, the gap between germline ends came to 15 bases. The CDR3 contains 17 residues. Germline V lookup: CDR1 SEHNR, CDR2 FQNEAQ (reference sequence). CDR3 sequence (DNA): TGTGCCAGCAGCTTCGGCAGGGGGGGTCGGAACACCGGGGAGCTGTTTTTT. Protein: CASSFGRGGRNTGELFF.

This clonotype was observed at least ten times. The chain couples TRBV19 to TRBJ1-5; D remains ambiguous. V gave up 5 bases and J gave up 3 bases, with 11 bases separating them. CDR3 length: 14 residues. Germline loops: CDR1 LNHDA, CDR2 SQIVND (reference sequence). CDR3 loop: CASSLERTNQPQHF. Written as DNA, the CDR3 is TGTGCCAGTAGTTTGGAGAGAACCAATCAGCCCCAGCATTTT.

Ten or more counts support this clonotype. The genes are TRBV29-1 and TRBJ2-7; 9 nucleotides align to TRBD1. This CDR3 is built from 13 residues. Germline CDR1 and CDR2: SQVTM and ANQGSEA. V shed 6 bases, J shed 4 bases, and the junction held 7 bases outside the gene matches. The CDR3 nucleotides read TGCAGCGTGAAAGGGGACAGGGTATACGAGCAGTACTTC. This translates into CSVKGDRVYEQYF.

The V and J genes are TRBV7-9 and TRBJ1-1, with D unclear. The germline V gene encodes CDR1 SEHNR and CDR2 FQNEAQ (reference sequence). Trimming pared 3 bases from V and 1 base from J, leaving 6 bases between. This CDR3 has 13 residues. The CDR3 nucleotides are TGTGCCAGCAGCTTTGACGGGAACACTGAAGCTTTCTTT. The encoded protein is CASSFDGNTEAFF.

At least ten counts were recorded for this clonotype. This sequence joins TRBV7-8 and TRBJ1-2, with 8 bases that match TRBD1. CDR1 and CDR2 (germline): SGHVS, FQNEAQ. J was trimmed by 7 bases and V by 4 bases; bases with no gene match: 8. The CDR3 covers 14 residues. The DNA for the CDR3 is TGTGCCAGCAGCTACAGGGGGGCAGGGAGTGGCTACACCTTC. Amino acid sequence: CASSYRGAGSGYTF.

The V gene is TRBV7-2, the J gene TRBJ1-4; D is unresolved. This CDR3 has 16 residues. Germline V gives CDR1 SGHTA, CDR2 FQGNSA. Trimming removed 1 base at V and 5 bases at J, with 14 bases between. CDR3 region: CASSLVGALGNEKLFF. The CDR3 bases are TGTGCCAGCAGCTTAGTAGGAGCTTTGGGCAATGAAAAACTGTTTTTT. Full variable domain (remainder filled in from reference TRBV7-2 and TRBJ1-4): GAGVSQSPSNKVTEKGKDVELRCDPISGHTALYWYRQSLGQGLEFLIYFQGNSAPDKSGLPSDRFSAERTGGSVSTLTIQRTQQEDSAVYLCASSLVGALGNEKLFFGSGTQLSVL.

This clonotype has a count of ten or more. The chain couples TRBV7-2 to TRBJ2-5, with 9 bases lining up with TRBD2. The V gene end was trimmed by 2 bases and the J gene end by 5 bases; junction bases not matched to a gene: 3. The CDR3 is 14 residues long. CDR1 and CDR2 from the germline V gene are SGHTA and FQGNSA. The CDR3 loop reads CASSLQRGEETQYF. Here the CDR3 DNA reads TGTGCCAGCAGCTTACAGCGGGGGGAGGAGACCCAGTACTTC.

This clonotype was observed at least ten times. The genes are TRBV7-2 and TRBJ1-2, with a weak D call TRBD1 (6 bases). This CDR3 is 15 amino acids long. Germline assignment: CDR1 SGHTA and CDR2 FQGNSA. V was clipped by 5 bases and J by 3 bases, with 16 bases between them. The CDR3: CASSPDSSSYYGYTF. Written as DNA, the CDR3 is TGTGCCAGCAGCCCGGACAGTTCTTCTTACTATGGCTACACCTTC.

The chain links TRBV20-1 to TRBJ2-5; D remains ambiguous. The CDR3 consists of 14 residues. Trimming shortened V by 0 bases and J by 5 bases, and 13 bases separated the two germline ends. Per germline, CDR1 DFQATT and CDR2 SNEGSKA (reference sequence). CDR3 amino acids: CSARDHLGTETQYF. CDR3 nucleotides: TGCAGTGCTAGAGATCACCTAGGAACGGAGACCCAGTACTTC.

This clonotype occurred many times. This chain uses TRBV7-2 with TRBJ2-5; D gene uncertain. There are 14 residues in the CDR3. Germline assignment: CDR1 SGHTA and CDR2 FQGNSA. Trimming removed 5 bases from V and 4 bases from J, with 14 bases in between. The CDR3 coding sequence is TGTGCCAGCAGCCATGGACGAGGACGAGAGACCCAGTACTTC. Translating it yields CASSHGRGRETQYF.

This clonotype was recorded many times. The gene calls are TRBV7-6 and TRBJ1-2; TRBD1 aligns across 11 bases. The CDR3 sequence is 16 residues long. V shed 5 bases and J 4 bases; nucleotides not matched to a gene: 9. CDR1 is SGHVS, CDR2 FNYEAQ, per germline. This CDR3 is CASSKGQGETPYGYTF. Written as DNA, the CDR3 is TGTGCCAGCAGCAAGGGACAGGGGGAAACTCCCTATGGCTACACCTTC.

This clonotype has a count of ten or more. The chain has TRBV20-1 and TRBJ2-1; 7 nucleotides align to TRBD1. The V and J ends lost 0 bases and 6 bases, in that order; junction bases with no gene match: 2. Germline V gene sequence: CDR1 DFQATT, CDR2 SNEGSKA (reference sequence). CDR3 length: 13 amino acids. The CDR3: CSAREQGSNEQFF. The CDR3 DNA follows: TGCAGTGCTAGAGAACAGGGGAGCAATGAGCAGTTCTTC.

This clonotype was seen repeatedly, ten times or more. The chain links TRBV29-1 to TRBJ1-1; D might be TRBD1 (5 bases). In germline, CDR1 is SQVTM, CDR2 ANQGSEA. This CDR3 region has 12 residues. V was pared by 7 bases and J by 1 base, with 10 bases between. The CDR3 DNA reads TGCAGCGCGCAGGGCGCGAACACTGAAGCTTTCTTT. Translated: CSAQGANTEAFF.

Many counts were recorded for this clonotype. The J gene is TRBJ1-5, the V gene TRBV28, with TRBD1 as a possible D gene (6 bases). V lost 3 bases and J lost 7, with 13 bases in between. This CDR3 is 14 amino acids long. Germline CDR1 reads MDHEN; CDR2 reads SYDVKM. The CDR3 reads CASSFWGAHQPQHF. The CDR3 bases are TGTGCCAGCAGTTTCTGGGGGGCTCACCAGCCCCAGCATTTT.

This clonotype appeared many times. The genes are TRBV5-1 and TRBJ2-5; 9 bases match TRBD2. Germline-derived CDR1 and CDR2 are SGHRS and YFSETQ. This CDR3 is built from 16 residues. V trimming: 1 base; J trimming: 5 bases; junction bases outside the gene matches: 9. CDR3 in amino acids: CASSLIGGGALETQYF. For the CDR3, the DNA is TGCGCCAGCAGCTTGATCGGCGGGGGGGCCCTTGAGACCCAGTACTTC.

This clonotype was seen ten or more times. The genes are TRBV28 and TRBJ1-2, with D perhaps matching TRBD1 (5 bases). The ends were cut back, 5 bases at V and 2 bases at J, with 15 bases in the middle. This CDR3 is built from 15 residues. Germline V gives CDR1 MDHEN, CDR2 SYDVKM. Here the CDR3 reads CASSLGTPPNYGYTF. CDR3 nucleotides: TGTGCCAGCAGTCTAGGGACCCCGCCCAACTATGGCTACACCTTC.

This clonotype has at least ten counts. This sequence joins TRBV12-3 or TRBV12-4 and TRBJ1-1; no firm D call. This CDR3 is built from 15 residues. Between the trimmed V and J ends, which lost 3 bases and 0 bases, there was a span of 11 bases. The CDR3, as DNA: TGTGCCAGCAGTTTCATGGGCAGGCTGAACACTGAAGCTTTCTTT. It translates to CASSFMGRLNTEAFF.

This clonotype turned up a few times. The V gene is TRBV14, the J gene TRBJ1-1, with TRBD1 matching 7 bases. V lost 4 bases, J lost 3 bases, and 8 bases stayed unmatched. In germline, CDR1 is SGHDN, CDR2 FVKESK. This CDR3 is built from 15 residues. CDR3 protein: CASSRRTGKDTEAFF. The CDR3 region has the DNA TGTGCCAGCAGCCGACGGACAGGCAAGGACACTGAAGCTTTCTTT.

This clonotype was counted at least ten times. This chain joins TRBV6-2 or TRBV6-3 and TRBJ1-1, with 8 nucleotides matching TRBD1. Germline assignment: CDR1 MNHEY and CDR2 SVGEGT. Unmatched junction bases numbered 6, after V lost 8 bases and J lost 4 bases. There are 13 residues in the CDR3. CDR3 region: CASDRGGGTEAFF. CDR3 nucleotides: TGTGCCAGCGACAGGGGCGGGGGCACTGAAGCTTTCTTT.

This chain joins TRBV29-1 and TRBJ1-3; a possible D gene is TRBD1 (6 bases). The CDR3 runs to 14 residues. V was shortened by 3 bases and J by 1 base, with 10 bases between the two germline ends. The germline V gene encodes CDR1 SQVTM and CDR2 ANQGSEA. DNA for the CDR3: TGCAGCGTTGACCCTACAGGGTCTGGAAACACCATATATTTT. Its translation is CSVDPTGSGNTIYF.

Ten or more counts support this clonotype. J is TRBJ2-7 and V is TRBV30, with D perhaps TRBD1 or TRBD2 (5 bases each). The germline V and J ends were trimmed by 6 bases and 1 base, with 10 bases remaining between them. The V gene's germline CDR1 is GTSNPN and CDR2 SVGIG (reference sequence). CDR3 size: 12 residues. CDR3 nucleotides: TGTGCCTGTCACAGGAGGTCCTACGAGCAGTACTTC. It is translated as CACHRRSYEQYF.

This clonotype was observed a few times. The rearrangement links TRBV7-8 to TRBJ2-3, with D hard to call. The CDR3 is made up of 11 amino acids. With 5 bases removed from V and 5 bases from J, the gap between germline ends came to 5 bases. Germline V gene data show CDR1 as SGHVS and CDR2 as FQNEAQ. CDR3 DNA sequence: TGTGCCAGCAGCACCCGAGATACGCAGTATTTT. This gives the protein CASSTRDTQYF.

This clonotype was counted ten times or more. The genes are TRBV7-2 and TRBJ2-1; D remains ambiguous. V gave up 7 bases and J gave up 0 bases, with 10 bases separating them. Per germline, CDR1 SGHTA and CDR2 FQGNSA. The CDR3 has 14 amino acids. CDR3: CASNPRGSYNEQFF. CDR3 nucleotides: TGTGCCAGCAACCCCCGTGGCTCCTACAATGAGCAGTTCTTC.